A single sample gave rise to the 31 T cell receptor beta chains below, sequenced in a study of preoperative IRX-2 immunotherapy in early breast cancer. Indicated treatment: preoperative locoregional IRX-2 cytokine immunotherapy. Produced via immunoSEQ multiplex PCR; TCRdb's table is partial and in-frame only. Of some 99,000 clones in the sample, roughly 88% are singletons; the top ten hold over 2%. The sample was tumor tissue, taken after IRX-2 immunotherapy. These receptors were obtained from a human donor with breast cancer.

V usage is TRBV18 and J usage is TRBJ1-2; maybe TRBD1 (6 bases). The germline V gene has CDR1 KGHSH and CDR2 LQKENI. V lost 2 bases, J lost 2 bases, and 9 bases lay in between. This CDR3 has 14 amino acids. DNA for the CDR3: TGTGCCAGCTCACCAGGGACACTCAACTATGGCTACACCTTC. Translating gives CASSPGTLNYGYTF.

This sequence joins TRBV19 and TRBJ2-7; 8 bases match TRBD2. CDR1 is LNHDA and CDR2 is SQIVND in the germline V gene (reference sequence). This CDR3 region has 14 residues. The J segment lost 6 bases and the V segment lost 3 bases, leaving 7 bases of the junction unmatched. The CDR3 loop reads CASSIQVAGTEQYF. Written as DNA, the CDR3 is TGTGCCAGTAGTATTCAGGTAGCGGGAACCGAGCAGTACTTC.

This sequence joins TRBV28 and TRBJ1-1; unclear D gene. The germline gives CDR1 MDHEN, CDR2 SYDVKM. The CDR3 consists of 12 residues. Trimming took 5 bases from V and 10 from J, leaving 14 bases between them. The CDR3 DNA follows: TGTGCCAGCAGTGCAACACAATCGACAGCTTTCTTT. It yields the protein CASSATQSTAFF.

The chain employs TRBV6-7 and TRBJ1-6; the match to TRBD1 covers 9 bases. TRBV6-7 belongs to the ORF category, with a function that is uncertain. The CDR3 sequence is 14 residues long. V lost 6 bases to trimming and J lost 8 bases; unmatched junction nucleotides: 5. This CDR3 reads CASRGQGIYSPLHF. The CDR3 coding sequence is TGTGCCAGCAGGGGACAGGGTATTTATTCACCCCTCCACTTT.

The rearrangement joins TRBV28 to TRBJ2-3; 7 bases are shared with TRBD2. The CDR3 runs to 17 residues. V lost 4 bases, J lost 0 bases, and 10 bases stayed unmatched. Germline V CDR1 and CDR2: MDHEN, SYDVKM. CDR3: CASSSWRGNASTDTQYF. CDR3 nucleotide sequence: TGTGCCAGCAGTTCCTGGCGGGGGAACGCTAGCACAGATACGCAGTATTTT.

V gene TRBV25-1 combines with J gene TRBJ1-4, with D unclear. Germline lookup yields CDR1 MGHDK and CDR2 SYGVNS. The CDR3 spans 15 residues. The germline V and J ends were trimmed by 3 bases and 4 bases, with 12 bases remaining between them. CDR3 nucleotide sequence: TGTGCCAGCAGTGATATTAAGCAACTTAATGAAAAACTGTTTTTT. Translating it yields CASSDIKQLNEKLFF.

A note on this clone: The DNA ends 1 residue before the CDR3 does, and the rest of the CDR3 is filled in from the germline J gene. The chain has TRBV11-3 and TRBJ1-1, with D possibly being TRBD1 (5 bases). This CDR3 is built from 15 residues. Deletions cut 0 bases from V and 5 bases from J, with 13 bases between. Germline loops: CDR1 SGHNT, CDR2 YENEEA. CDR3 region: CASSLEGDWGTEAFF. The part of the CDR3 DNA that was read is TGTGCCAGCAGCTTAGAAGGTGATTGGGGGACTGAAGCTTTC.

CDR3 amino acids: CASSPGNPPYNEQFF. CDR3 in DNA: TGTGCCAGCTCACCAGGGAATCCCCCCTACAATGAGCAGTTCTTC. The V call is TRBV18, the J call TRBJ2-1, with D unclear. The CDR3 is made up of 15 amino acids. Trimming took off 2 bases at V and 2 bases at J, with 10 bases between the two ends. Germline V CDR1 and CDR2: KGHSH, LQKENI.

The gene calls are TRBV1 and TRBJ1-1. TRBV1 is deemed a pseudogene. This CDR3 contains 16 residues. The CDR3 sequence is CASSQATTREGTEAFF. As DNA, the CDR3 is TGCGCCAGCAGCCAAGCTACCACCAGGGAGGGCACTGAAGCTTTCTTT.

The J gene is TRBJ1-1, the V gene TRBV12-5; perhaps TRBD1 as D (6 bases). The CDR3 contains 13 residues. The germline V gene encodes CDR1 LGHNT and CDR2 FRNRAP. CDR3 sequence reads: CASTEQGNTEAFF. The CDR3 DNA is TGTGCCAGCACCGAACAGGGGAACACTGAAGCTTTCTTT.

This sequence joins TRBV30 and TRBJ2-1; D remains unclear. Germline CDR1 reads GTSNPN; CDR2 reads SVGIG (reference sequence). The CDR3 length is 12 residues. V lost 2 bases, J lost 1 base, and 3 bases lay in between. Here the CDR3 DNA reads TGTGCCTGGAGTAGGTCCTACAATGAGCAGTTCTTC. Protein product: CAWSRSYNEQFF.

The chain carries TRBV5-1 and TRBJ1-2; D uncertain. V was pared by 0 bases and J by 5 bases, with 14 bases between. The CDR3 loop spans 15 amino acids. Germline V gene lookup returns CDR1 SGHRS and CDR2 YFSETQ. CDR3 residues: CASSLVATTMYGYTF. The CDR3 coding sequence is TGCGCCAGCAGCTTGGTGGCCACTACCATGTATGGCTACACCTTC.

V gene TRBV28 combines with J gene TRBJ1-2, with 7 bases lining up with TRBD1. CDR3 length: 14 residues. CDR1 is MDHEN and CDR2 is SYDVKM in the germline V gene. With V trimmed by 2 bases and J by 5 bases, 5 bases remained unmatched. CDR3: CASSLRQGGYGYTF. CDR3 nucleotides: TGTGCCAGCAGTTTACGACAGGGAGGGTATGGCTACACCTTC.

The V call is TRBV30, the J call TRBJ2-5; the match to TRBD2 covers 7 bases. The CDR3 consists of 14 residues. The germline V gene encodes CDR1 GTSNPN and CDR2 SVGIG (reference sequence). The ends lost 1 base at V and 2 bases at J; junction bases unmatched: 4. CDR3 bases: TGTGCCTGGAGTGGCGGGAGTCAACAAGAGACCCAGTACTTC. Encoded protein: CAWSGGSQQETQYF.

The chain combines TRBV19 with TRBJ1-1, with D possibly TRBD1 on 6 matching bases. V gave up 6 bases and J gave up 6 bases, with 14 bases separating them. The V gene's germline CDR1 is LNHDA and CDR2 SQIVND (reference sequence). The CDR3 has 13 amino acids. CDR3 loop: CASSFARGAEAFF. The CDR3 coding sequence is TGTGCCAGTAGCTTCGCCAGGGGCGCTGAAGCTTTCTTT.

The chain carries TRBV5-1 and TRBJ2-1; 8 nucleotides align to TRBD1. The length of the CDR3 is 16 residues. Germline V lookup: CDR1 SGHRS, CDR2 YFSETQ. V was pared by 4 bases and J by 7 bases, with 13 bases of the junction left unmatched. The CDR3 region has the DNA TGCGCCAGCAGCCCCGAGGGGTCAGGGGGCGGAAATGAGCAGTTCTTC. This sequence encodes CASSPEGSGGGNEQFF. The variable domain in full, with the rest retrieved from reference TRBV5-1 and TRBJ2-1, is KAGVTQTPRYLIKTRGQQVTLSCSPISGHRSVSWYQQTPGQGLQFLFEYFSETQRNKGNFPGRFSGRQFSNSRSEMNVSTLELGDSALYLCASSPEGSGGGNEQFFGPGTRLTVL.

The CDR3 DNA follows: TGTGCCAGTAGTTCCGCAGGCCTTAATTCACCCCTCCACTTT. It specifies CASSSAGLNSPLHF. The V call is TRBV19, the J call TRBJ1-6; D ambiguous. The CDR3 is 14 residues long. CDR1 is LNHDA, CDR2 SQIVND, per germline (reference sequence). The V and J ends lost 5 bases and 6 bases respectively, with 11 bases between them.

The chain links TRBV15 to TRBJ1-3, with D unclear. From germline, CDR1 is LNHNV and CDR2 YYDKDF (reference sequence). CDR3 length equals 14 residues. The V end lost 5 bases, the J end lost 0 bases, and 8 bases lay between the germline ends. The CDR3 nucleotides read TGTGCCACCAGCTACCGAGGCTCTGGAAACACCATATATTTT. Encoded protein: CATSYRGSGNTIYF.

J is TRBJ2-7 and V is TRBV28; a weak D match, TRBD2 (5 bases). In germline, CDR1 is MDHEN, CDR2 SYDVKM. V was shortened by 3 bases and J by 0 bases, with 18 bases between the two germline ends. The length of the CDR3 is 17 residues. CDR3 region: CASSFIDGMSSSYEQYF. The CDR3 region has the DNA TGTGCCAGCAGTTTCATAGACGGGATGTCCAGCTCCTACGAGCAGTACTTC.

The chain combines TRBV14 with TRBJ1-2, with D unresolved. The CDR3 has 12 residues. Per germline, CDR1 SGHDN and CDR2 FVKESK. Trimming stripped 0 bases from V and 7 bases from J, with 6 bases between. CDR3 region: CASSQDRFGYTF. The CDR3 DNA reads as TGTGCCAGCAGCCAAGATCGGTTTGGCTACACCTTC. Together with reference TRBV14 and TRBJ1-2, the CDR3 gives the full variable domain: EAGVTQFPSHSVIEKGQTVTLRCDPISGHDNLYWYRRVMGKEIKFLLHFVKESKQDESGMPNNRFLAERTGGTYSTLKVQPAELEDSGVYFCASSQDRFGYTFGSGTRLTVV.

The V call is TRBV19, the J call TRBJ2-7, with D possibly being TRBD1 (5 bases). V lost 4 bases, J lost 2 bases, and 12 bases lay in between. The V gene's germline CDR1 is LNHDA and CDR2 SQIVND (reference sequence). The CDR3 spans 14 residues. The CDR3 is CASSKVVGAYEQYF. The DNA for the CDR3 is TGTGCCAGTAGTAAAGTCGTAGGGGCCTACGAGCAGTACTTC.

The CDR3 DNA is TGCGCCAGCAGTGAGAGGGGAGGCGACGTGGACGAGCAGTACTTC. Residues: CASSERGGDVDEQYF. The J gene is TRBJ2-7, the V gene TRBV10-2; a weak D match, TRBD2 (6 bases). Germline loops: CDR1 WSHSY, CDR2 SAAADI. The V gene lost 2 bases and the J gene lost 5 bases, with 16 bases spanning the gap. The CDR3 consists of 15 residues.

DNA of the CDR3: TGTGCCACCTCGGGACAGCTCAATCAGCCCCAGCATTTT. Protein sequence: CATSGQLNQPQHF. The rearrangement uses TRBV19 and TRBJ1-5; TRBD1 aligns across 7 bases. J lost 3 bases, V lost 10 bases, and 6 bases had no gene match. CDR3 length equals 13 residues. From germline, CDR1 is LNHDA and CDR2 SQIVND (reference sequence). Full variable domain (rest looked up from reference TRBV19 and TRBJ1-5): DGGITQSPKYLFRKEGQNVTLSCEQNLNHDAMYWYRQDPGQGLRLIYYSQIVNDFQKGDIAEGYSVSREKKESFPLTVTSAQKNPTAFYLCATSGQLNQPQHFGDGTRLSIL.

CDR3 coding DNA: TGTGCCGTCCGGGACAGGGGGTCAGATACGCAGTATTTT. Encoded protein: CAVRDRGSDTQYF. V gene TRBV2 combines with J gene TRBJ2-3; 11 nucleotides line up with TRBD1. Germline assignment: CDR1 SNHLY and CDR2 FYNNEI. The V and J ends lost 11 bases and 4 bases, in that order; junction bases with no gene match: 5. This CDR3 is 13 amino acids long. The full variable domain, rest sourced from reference TRBV2 and TRBJ2-3, is EPEVTQTPSHQVTQMGQEVILRCVPISNHLYFYWYRQILGQKVEFLVSFYNNEISEKSEIFDDQFSVERPDGSNFTLKIRSTKLEDSAMYFCAVRDRGSDTQYFGPGTRLTVL.

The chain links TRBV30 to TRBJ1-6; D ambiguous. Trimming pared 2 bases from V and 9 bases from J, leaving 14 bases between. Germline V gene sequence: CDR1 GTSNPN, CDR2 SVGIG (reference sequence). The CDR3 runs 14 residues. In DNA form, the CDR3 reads TGTGCCTGGAGTAAGGCAGTTTCGGGTTCACCCCTCCACTTT. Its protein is CAWSKAVSGSPLHF. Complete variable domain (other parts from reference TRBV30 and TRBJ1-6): SQTIHQWPATLVQPVGSPLSLECTVEGTSNPNLYWYRQAAGRGLQLLFYSVGIGQISSEVPQNLSASRPQDRQFILSSKKLLLSDSGFYLCAWSKAVSGSPLHFGNGTRLTVT.

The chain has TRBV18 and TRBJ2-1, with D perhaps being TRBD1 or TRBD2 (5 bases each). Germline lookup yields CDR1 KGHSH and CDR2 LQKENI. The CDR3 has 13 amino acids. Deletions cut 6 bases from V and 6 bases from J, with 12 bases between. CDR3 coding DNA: TGTGCCAGCTCGCTCCGGGACGTCAATGAGCAGTTCTTC. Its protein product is CASSLRDVNEQFF.

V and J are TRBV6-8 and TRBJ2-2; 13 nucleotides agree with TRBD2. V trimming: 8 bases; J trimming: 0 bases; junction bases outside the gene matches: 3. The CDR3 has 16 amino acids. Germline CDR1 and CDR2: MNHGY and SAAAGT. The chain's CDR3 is CASAGLAGSNTGELFF. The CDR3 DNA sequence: TGTGCCAGCGCGGGACTAGCGGGATCGAACACCGGGGAGCTGTTTTTT.

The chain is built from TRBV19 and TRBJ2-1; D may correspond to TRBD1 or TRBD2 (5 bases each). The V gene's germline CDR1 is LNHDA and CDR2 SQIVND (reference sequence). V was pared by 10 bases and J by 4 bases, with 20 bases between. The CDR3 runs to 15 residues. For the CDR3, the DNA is TGTGCCACCTTTGCCGGGGCAGAAGGTTACAATGAGCAGTTCTTC. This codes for CATFAGAEGYNEQFF.

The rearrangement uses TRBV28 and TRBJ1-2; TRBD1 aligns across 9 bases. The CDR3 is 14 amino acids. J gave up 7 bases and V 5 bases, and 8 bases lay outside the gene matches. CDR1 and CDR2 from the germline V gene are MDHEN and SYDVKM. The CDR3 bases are TGTGCCAGCAGTCCGATCACAGGGGGCGCTGGCTACACCTTC. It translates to CASSPITGGAGYTF.

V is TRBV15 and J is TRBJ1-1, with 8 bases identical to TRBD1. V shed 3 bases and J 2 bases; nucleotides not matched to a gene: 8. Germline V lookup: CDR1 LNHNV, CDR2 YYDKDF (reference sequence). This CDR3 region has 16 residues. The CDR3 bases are TGTGCCACCAGCAGGGGATCCGGGACAGGAAACACTGAAGCTTTCTTT. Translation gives CATSRGSGTGNTEAFF. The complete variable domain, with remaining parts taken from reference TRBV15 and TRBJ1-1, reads DAMVIQNPRYQVTQFGKPVTLSCSQTLNHNVMYWYQQKSSQAPKLLFHYYDKDFNNEADTPDNFQSRRPNTSFCFLDIRSPGLGDTAMYLCATSRGSGTGNTEAFFGQGTRLTVV.

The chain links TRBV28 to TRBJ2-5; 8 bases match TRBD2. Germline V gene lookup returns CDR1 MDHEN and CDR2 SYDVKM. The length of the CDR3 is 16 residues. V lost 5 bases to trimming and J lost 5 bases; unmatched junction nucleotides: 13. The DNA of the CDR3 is TGTGCCAGCAGTCTAACCTCGGGACTAGTTCAGGAGACCCAGTACTTC. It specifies CASSLTSGLVQETQYF.